These 23 T cell receptor beta chains came from one sample sequenced in a study of T cells after yellow fever vaccination. A single record per CDR3 protein comes from TCRdb applying MiXCR to the 5' RACE reads. The table lists about 370,000 distinct CDR3 sequences, roughly 12% of them singletons. The sequences come from PBMCs, collected on the day of the first yellow fever vaccination. The receptors shown here come from a man between 18 and 35 years old who received the YFV17D yellow fever vaccine.

The chain couples TRBV7-9 to TRBJ2-5, with 8 bases that match TRBD1. The germline gives CDR1 SEHNR, CDR2 FQNEAQ (reference sequence). The CDR3 has 16 amino acids. Losses at the gene ends were 7 bases for V and 4 bases for J; bases not matched to a gene: 14. The CDR3, as DNA: TGTGCCAGCACTCCTTTCCAACTAACAGGGGGAGAGACCCAGTACTTC. Protein: CASTPFQLTGGETQYF.

The chain is built from TRBV20-1 and TRBJ2-4; a possible D gene is TRBD2 (6 bases). The germline V gene has CDR1 DFQATT and CDR2 SNEGSKA (reference sequence). There are 17 residues in the CDR3. V shed 5 bases and J shed 0 bases, with 20 bases lying between them. The CDR3 here is CSAYSLKRGLAKNIQYF. The CDR3, as DNA: TGCAGTGCTTATTCCTTGAAACGGGGACTAGCCAAAAACATTCAGTACTTC.

CDR3 in DNA: TGTGCCATCAGTTTTTGGGGGAGGGCTGTTTCTGGGGCCAACGTCCTGACTTTC. It encodes CAISFWGRAVSGANVLTF. V is TRBV3-1 and J is TRBJ2-6; TRBD2 matches 7 bases. Germline-derived CDR1 and CDR2 are LGHDT and YNNKEL (reference sequence). CDR3 length equals 18 residues. Losses at the gene ends were 10 bases for V and 1 base for J; bases not matched to a gene: 16.

This clonotype has more than one count but fewer than ten. This rearrangement joins TRBV6-2 or TRBV6-3 to TRBJ1-1; a possible D gene is TRBD1 (6 bases). V lost 6 bases and J lost 8, with 13 bases in between. CDR1 and CDR2 (germline): MNHEY, SVGEGT. This CDR3 region has 12 residues. DNA for the CDR3: TGTGCCAGCAGCGCCAGGGGCAGGGAAGCTTTCTTT. As protein: CASSARGREAFF.

The chain links TRBV18 to TRBJ2-3, with D tentatively TRBD2 (6 bases). The CDR3 has 14 amino acids. Trimming pared 2 bases from V and 2 bases from J, leaving 8 bases between. Germline V lookup: CDR1 KGHSH, CDR2 LQKENI. The CDR3 protein is CASSPAGTTDTQYF. The CDR3 DNA reads TGTGCCAGCTCACCAGCGGGGACCACAGATACGCAGTATTTT. The variable domain in full, with the rest retrieved from reference TRBV18 and TRBJ2-3, is NAGVMQNPRHLVRRRGQEARLRCSPMKGHSHVYWYRQLPEEGLKFMVYLQKENIIDESGMPKERFSAEFPKEGPSILRIQQVVRGDSAAYFCASSPAGTTDTQYFGPGTRLTVL.

This chain links TRBV7-2 with TRBJ2-3, with D perhaps being TRBD1 or TRBD2 (5 bases each). The CDR3 extends over 15 amino acids. Trimming took off 6 bases at V and 3 bases at J, with 16 bases between the two ends. Germline V CDR1 and CDR2: SGHTA, FQGNSA. CDR3 region: CASRRVGGGTDTQYF. CDR3 nucleotide sequence: TGTGCCAGCAGAAGAGTAGGTGGGGGAACAGATACGCAGTATTTT.

The chain carries TRBV5-6 and TRBJ2-7, with 8 bases identical to TRBD1. The CDR3 totals 15 residues. V gave up 3 bases and J gave up 3 bases; unmatched junction bases: 8. Looked up from germline, CDR1 is SGHDT and CDR2 is YYEEEE. The CDR3 coding sequence is TGTGCCAGCAGCTCCGTTGGACAGGGATTCTACGAGCAGTACGTC. It specifies CASSSVGQGFYEQYV.

This clonotype has just a few counts. The chain recombines TRBV27 with TRBJ2-2, with a weak D call TRBD1 (5 bases). V lost 4 bases to trimming and J lost 1 base, with 13 bases between them. Germline V gene lookup returns CDR1 MNHEY and CDR2 SMNVEV (reference sequence). The CDR3 runs to 16 residues. Here the CDR3 reads CASSYLQAQNTGELFF. In nucleotides, the CDR3 is TGTGCCAGCAGTTACCTACAGGCCCAGAACACCGGGGAGCTGTTTTTT.

This clonotype turned up a few times. The V and J genes are TRBV21-1 and TRBJ1-1; the D call TRBD1 from the table was never checked on the DNA. TRBV21-1 constitutes a pseudogene. The CDR3 runs to 15 residues. The DNA of the CDR3 is TGTGCCAGCAGCAGGAAAATACAGGGGGGGACTGAAGCTTTCTTT. Translated, it gives CASSRKIQGGTEAFF.

This chain links TRBV28 with TRBJ2-2; maybe TRBD1 (6 bases). Trimming took 5 bases from V and 8 from J, leaving 12 bases between them. The CDR3 sequence is 13 residues long. Germline CDR1 is MDHEN and CDR2 is SYDVKM. The CDR3 region has the DNA TGTGCCAGCAGTACCTACAGGGCAGGGGAGCTGTTTTTT. This sequence encodes CASSTYRAGELFF.

J is TRBJ2-1 and V is TRBV5-5, with 14 bases aligning to TRBD2. V lost 4 bases, J lost 9 bases, and 9 bases stayed unmatched. CDR1 is SGHKS, CDR2 YYEKEE, per germline (reference sequence). This CDR3 spans 16 amino acids. The CDR3 coding sequence is TGTGCCAGCAGCATGACCGGGACTAGCGGGGGTATTGAGCAGTTCTTC. It is translated as CASSMTGTSGGIEQFF.

The table lists this clonotype with a few counts. The J gene is TRBJ1-5, the V gene TRBV5-1, with D possibly TRBD1 on 5 matching bases. The V gene lost 4 bases and the J gene lost 3 bases, with 23 bases spanning the gap. The CDR3 spans 18 residues. CDR1 and CDR2 (germline): SGHRS, YFSETQ. CDR3 sequence reads: CASSPMLWTGALNQPQHF. As DNA, the CDR3 is TGCGCCAGCAGCCCAATGCTCTGGACCGGGGCCCTCAATCAGCCCCAGCATTTT.

Only a few counts were recorded for this clonotype. The genes are TRBV21-1 and TRBJ1-2. TRBV21-1 is designated a pseudogene. The CDR3 totals 14 residues. CDR3 sequence (DNA): TGTGCCAGCCGCTTCCTATCGTGGGACTATGGCTACACCTTC. Translated: CASRFLSWDYGYTF.

This sequence joins TRBV5-1 and TRBJ2-4; 11 bases are shared with TRBD2. Germline CDR1 and CDR2: SGHRS and YFSETQ. This CDR3 region has 14 residues. J was trimmed by 8 bases and V by 6 bases; bases with no gene match: 7. The CDR3 spells CASTDTSGGDIQYF. In DNA, the CDR3 is TGCGCCAGCACGGACACTAGCGGGGGTGACATTCAGTACTTC.

This clonotype was counted a few times. The chain is built from TRBV7-9 and TRBJ1-5; tentatively, D is TRBD1 (5 bases). Germline V gene data show CDR1 as SEHNR and CDR2 as FQNEAQ (reference sequence). The CDR3 is made up of 16 amino acids. Trimming took 1 base from V and 5 from J, leaving 15 bases between them. CDR3 DNA: TGTGCCAGCAGCTTAGTAATAGGCAGGGATCATCAGCCCCAGCATTTT. Protein product: CASSLVIGRDHQPQHF. The full variable domain, rest sourced from reference TRBV7-9 and TRBJ1-5, is DTGVSQNPRHKITKRGQNVTFRCDPISEHNRLYWYRQTLGQGPEFLTYFQNEAQLEKSRLLSDRFSAERPKGSFSTLEIQRTEQGDSAMYLCASSLVIGRDHQPQHFGDGTRLSIL.

The V and J genes are TRBV5-6 and TRBJ2-7; 8 bases line up with TRBD2. The germline V gene encodes CDR1 SGHDT and CDR2 YYEEEE. The ends lost 6 bases at V and 6 bases at J; junction bases unmatched: 8. This CDR3 is 13 amino acids long. The CDR3 DNA follows: TGTGCCAGCACTCTGGGGGGACTAGGCGAGCAGTACTTC. Translating it yields CASTLGGLGEQYF.

This clonotype appeared a few times. The CDR3 here is CASSQASRGLTEAFF. CDR3 DNA: TGTGCCAGCAGCCAAGCATCAAGGGGGCTCACTGAAGCTTTCTTT. The chain employs TRBV3-1 and TRBJ1-1; the match to TRBD1 covers 7 bases. The V gene end was trimmed by 1 base and the J gene end by 4 bases; junction bases not matched to a gene: 6. CDR1 LGHDT and CDR2 YNNKEL come from the germline V gene (reference sequence). The CDR3 has 15 amino acids. Together with reference TRBV3-1 and TRBJ1-1, the CDR3 gives the full variable domain: DTAVSQTPKYLVTQMGNDKSIKCEQNLGHDTMYWYKQDSKKFLKIMFSYNNKELIINETVPNRFSPKSPDKAHLNLHINSLELGDSAVYFCASSQASRGLTEAFFGQGTRLTVV.

This sequence joins TRBV4-3 and TRBJ2-2; 13 nucleotides match TRBD2. Germline V gene data show CDR1 as LGHNA and CDR2 as YSLEER. The CDR3 totals 19 residues. Trimming removed 3 bases from V and 2 bases from J; junction bases left unmatched: 9. CDR3 sequence (DNA): TGCGCCAGCAGCCACCCACCCGGGACTAGCGGGGATAACACCGGGGAGCTGTTTTTT. Translation: CASSHPPGTSGDNTGELFF.

There are many counts of this clonotype. The rearrangement joins TRBV12-3 or TRBV12-4 to TRBJ1-2; 7 positions agree with TRBD1. V dropped 6 bases and J dropped 8; count of bases not matched to a gene: 9. This CDR3 has 13 residues. The CDR3 DNA reads as TGTGCCAGCAGCCCTGCCCGACAGGGCGGCTACACCTTC. Translated: CASSPARQGGYTF.

The chain has TRBV7-9 and TRBJ2-3; D possibly corresponds to TRBD2 (7 bases). Trimming removed 5 bases at V and 4 bases at J, with 13 bases between. The CDR3 has 14 residues. CDR1 and CDR2 (germline): SEHNR, FQNEAQ (reference sequence). CDR3 sequence (DNA): TGTGCCAGCAGCCACGGCGGGGGCCCAGATACGCAGTATTTT. The encoded protein is CASSHGGGPDTQYF.

V is TRBV20-1 and J is TRBJ2-7, with a tentative D call TRBD1 (5 bases). Germline lookup yields CDR1 DFQATT and CDR2 SNEGSKA (reference sequence). Trimming removed 3 bases at V and 5 bases at J, with 11 bases between. This CDR3 contains 12 residues. CDR3 sequence: CSASSGPDEQYV. CDR3 DNA: TGCAGTGCTAGTTCAGGGCCGGACGAGCAGTACGTC.

Here the CDR3 reads CASTALGRGDTDTQYF. In DNA, the CDR3 is TGTGCCAGCACCGCCCTGGGGCGGGGAGACACAGATACGCAGTATTTT. V gene TRBV6-2 or TRBV6-3 combines with J gene TRBJ2-3, with D tentatively TRBD2 (6 bases). This CDR3 is built from 16 residues. Germline V lookup: CDR1 MNHEY, CDR2 SVGEGT. Trimming took off 7 bases at V and 2 bases at J, with 19 bases between the two ends.

In this sample, this clonotype turned up many times. The chain carries TRBV7-9 and TRBJ2-2; D gene unclear. V shed 8 bases and J shed 0 bases, with 10 bases lying between them. Germline V gene sequence: CDR1 SEHNR, CDR2 FQNEAQ (reference sequence). There are 14 residues in the CDR3. The CDR3 loop reads CASRLLANTGELFF. The CDR3 nucleotides read TGTGCCAGCCGGCTCCTGGCGAACACCGGGGAGCTGTTTTTT.